The next 4 T cell receptor beta chains were all read from a single sample in a study of T cell responses to AZD1222 COVID-19 vaccine. This table comes from immunoSEQ multiplex PCR, and its TCRdb copy is limited to in-frame clones, with some not included. Among approximately 120,000 clones listed, 93% were seen once. This material consisted of peripheral blood, taken on day 0 of AZD1222 vaccination. The receptors were sampled from an adult in good health.

The chain is built from TRBV2 and TRBJ2-2, with D perhaps matching TRBD1 (5 bases). The CDR3 covers 15 residues. Trimming took off 1 base at V and 7 bases at J, with 13 bases between the two ends. Germline V gene data show CDR1 as SNHLY and CDR2 as FYNNEI. The CDR3 coding sequence is TGTGCCAGCAGTGAAGAGAGGTGGGGCGGCGGGGAGCTGTTTTTT. Translated, it gives CASSEERWGGGELFF.

This clone was seen just once. CDR3 in DNA: TGCGCCAGCAGCCAAGGGGGGACAGCCACTAATGAAAAACTGTTTTTT. It codes for CASSQGGTATNEKLFF. The chain uses TRBV4-1 and TRBJ1-4, with TRBD1 matching 7 bases. The length of the CDR3 is 16 residues. Germline V gene sequence: CDR1 MGHRA, CDR2 YSYEKL. V shed 1 base and J 2 bases; nucleotides not matched to a gene: 4.

The CDR3, as DNA: TGTGCCAGCACCTTACAAACGGGTTTGTTTCCCAATGAGCAGTTCTTC. Its protein is CASTLQTGLFPNEQFF. The rearrangement links TRBV2 to TRBJ2-1; D is undetermined. There are 16 residues in the CDR3. CDR1 and CDR2 (germline): SNHLY, FYNNEI. Trimming shortened V by 7 bases and J by 6 bases, and 22 bases separated the two germline ends.

The chain combines TRBV7-8 with TRBJ2-7, with TRBD1 identical over 9 bases. With V trimmed by 5 bases and J by 3 bases, 8 bases remained unmatched. Germline V gene sequence: CDR1 SGHVS, CDR2 FQNEAQ. This CDR3 is 15 amino acids long. CDR3 loop: CASSRGGTGIYEQYF. The CDR3 DNA follows: TGTGCCAGCAGCCGAGGCGGGACAGGGATCTACGAGCAGTACTTC.